Below, 23 T cell receptor beta chains from the same sample are listed, as sequenced in a study of CD8+ T cells in alopecia areata. Investigators isolated RNA and reverse transcribed it into cDNA to act as the sequencing template. Sequenced by immunoSEQ multiplex PCR; TCRdb stores in-frame clones only, minus some. The sample lists 140,000 or so clones; approximately 50% were seen once. This material consisted of CD4+ T cells sorted from blood, taken at week 0. These receptors were obtained from a human donor with alopecia areata.

On this clone itself: This same CDR3 is encoded by further DNA sequences in the sample. V gene TRBV29-1 combines with J gene TRBJ1-1; 9 bases line up with TRBD1. Germline CDR1 and CDR2: SQVTM and ANQGSEA. The ends lost 4 bases at V and 4 bases at J; junction bases unmatched: 4. The CDR3 loop spans 13 amino acids. CDR3 protein: CSVADRGGTEAFF. As DNA, the CDR3 is TGCAGCGTTGCGGACAGGGGAGGCACTGAAGCTTTCTTT.

The V gene is TRBV6-5, the J gene TRBJ1-1, with D possibly being TRBD1 (5 bases). The germline V gene encodes CDR1 MNHEY and CDR2 SVGAGI. This CDR3 region has 11 residues. Trimming stripped 4 bases from V and 11 bases from J, with 11 bases between. The CDR3, as DNA: TGTGCCAGCAGTTTTGACAGCCGGGCTTTCTTT. Its protein product is CASSFDSRAFF.

V gene TRBV5-1 combines with J gene TRBJ1-1; no firm D call. This CDR3 is built from 13 residues. Trimming stripped 5 bases from V and 1 base from J, with 9 bases between. Germline V gene lookup returns CDR1 SGHRS and CDR2 YFSETQ. CDR3 bases: TGCGCCAGCAGTATGGCAGGGAACACTGAAGCTTTCTTT. Translating it yields CASSMAGNTEAFF.

The gene calls are TRBV5-6 and TRBJ2-5; 9 bases are shared with TRBD2. The germline gives CDR1 SGHDT, CDR2 YYEEEE. The V and J ends lost 2 bases and 8 bases, in that order; junction bases with no gene match: 13. The CDR3 runs 16 residues. CDR3 region: CASSFDVAGDMGTQYF. The CDR3 DNA reads TGTGCCAGCAGCTTCGATGTAGCGGGAGATATGGGTACCCAGTACTTC.

This chain links TRBV10-2 with TRBJ2-4; D gene uncertain. CDR3 length: 13 amino acids. The V end was cut by 2 bases, the J end by 5 bases, with 7 bases between. Germline lookup yields CDR1 WSHSY and CDR2 SAAADI. The CDR3 DNA is TGCGCCAGCAGTGAGCCTCAGGAAAACATTCAGTACTTC. Amino acid sequence: CASSEPQENIQYF.

The chain employs TRBV5-6 and TRBJ2-5, with D tentatively TRBD2 (5 bases). The CDR3 sequence is 15 residues long. V lost 4 bases and J 5 bases, leaving 18 bases between the germline ends. From germline, CDR1 is SGHDT and CDR2 YYEEEE. CDR3 DNA sequence: TGTGCCAGCAGCCCCGGGATCCATCTCCTCGAGACCCAGTACTTC. It translates to CASSPGIHLLETQYF.

This clone was found once. J is TRBJ2-1 and V is TRBV5-6; D remains ambiguous. The V gene's germline CDR1 is SGHDT and CDR2 YYEEEE. The CDR3 runs to 13 residues. With 1 base removed from V and 4 bases from J, the gap between germline ends came to 6 bases. The CDR3 sequence: CASSLRQYNEQFF. CDR3 nucleotides: TGTGCCAGCAGCTTGAGGCAATACAATGAGCAGTTCTTC.

The V gene is TRBV9, the J gene TRBJ2-5; D not resolved. Trimming left V 0 bases short and J 5 bases short, with 11 bases between. This CDR3 has 14 residues. The germline V gene has CDR1 SGDLS and CDR2 YYNGEE. CDR3 DNA: TGTGCCAGCAGCGTAGGGAGCTTAGGGGAGACCCAGTACTTC. Translated: CASSVGSLGETQYF. Full variable domain (remainder filled in from reference TRBV9 and TRBJ2-5): DSGVTQTPKHLITATGQRVTLRCSPRSGDLSVYWYQQSLDQGLQFLIQYYNGEERAKGNILERFSAQQFPDLHSELNLSSLELGDSALYFCASSVGSLGETQYFGPGTRLLVL.

This clone was seen only a few times. This chain links TRBV30 with TRBJ1-2, with a possible D match to TRBD1 (6 bases). Germline loops: CDR1 GTSNPN, CDR2 SVGIG (reference sequence). Trimming took off 0 bases at V and 7 bases at J, with 9 bases between the two ends. This CDR3 has 12 amino acids. The CDR3 DNA reads as TGTGCCTGGAGTGTAGGACAGTTTGGCTACACCTTC. Encoded protein: CAWSVGQFGYTF.

The genes are TRBV7-9 and TRBJ2-3, with D unclear. The V gene lost 3 bases and the J gene lost 2 bases, with 9 bases spanning the gap. The CDR3 consists of 14 residues. CDR1 SEHNR and CDR2 FQNEAQ come from the germline V gene (reference sequence). The CDR3 sequence is CASSFSGLTDTQYF. CDR3 in DNA: TGTGCCAGCAGCTTTTCCGGGCTCACAGATACGCAGTATTTT.

This clone is a singleton in its sample. The rearrangement joins TRBV6-1 to TRBJ1-1; 7 nucleotides agree with TRBD1. Germline CDR1 is MNHNS and CDR2 is SASEGT. The CDR3 covers 13 residues. Trimming removed 8 bases from V and 8 bases from J; junction bases left unmatched: 11. CDR3 nucleotides: TGTGCCAGCTTAACAGGGGCTCCTGGCGAAGCTTTCTTT. Translating it yields CASLTGAPGEAFF.

The DNA of the CDR3 is TGTGCCACCAGCAGAGATACGGACCCGCGTCGGGAAAAACTGTTTTTT. This sequence encodes CATSRDTDPRREKLFF. This chain connects TRBV15 to TRBJ1-4; no reliable D call. Germline values: CDR1 LNHNV, CDR2 YYDKDF (reference sequence). CDR3 length: 16 amino acids. Trimming pared 0 bases from V and 8 bases from J, leaving 16 bases between. Filled out from reference TRBV15 and TRBJ1-4, the complete variable domain reads DAMVIQNPRYQVTQFGKPVTLSCSQTLNHNVMYWYQQKSSQAPKLLFHYYDKDFNNEADTPDNFQSRRPNTSFCFLDIRSPGLGDTAMYLCATSRDTDPRREKLFFGSGTQLSVL.

The J gene is TRBJ2-1, the V gene TRBV7-2; a possible D gene is TRBD2 (6 bases). Germline lookup yields CDR1 SGHTA and CDR2 FQGNSA. V lost 4 bases and J 0 bases, leaving 16 bases between the germline ends. The CDR3 is 17 amino acids. The CDR3 bases are TGTGCCAGCAGCTCCAGGGACTTCCCGAGCTCCTACAATGAGCAGTTCTTC. It encodes CASSSRDFPSSYNEQFF.

The chain employs TRBV7-8 and TRBJ1-1; possibly TRBD1 for D (5 bases). The CDR3 is 15 residues long. V shed 1 base and J shed 1 base, with 10 bases lying between them. Germline V CDR1 and CDR2: SGHVS, FQNEAQ. In DNA form, the CDR3 reads TGTGCCAGCAGCTTAGTGGGCAGGGAGAACACTGAAGCTTTCTTT. Protein product: CASSLVGRENTEAFF.

This clone was seen only a few times. The CDR3 DNA is TGCAGCGTGAAAGAGGCCGACGAGCAGTACTTC. This codes for CSVKEADEQYF. The chain has TRBV29-1 and TRBJ2-7; D gene unclear. Germline assignment: CDR1 SQVTM and CDR2 ANQGSEA. Trimming removed 6 bases from V and 5 bases from J, with 11 bases in between. The CDR3 spans 11 residues.

For this clone: This sample includes further DNA sequences coding for the same CDR3. V and J are TRBV29-1 and TRBJ2-5; TRBD2 matches 9 bases. The CDR3 has 12 amino acids. CDR1 and CDR2 (germline): SQVTM, ANQGSEA. J gave up 5 bases and V 4 bases, and 2 bases lay outside the gene matches. CDR3 sequence (DNA): TGCAGCGTTGTGGCGGGAGGGGAGACCCAGTACTTC. Encoded protein: CSVVAGGETQYF.

The chain employs TRBV30 and TRBJ2-1, with 7 bases aligning to TRBD2. CDR1 and CDR2 from the germline V gene are GTSNPN and SVGIG (reference sequence). CDR3 length: 14 amino acids. V gave up 0 bases and J gave up 8 bases; unmatched junction bases: 7. The CDR3 sequence is CAWSVPGGVDEQFF. CDR3 sequence (DNA): TGTGCCTGGAGTGTACCTGGGGGGGTGGATGAGCAGTTCTTC.

The chain carries TRBV10-3 and TRBJ2-7; D is possibly TRBD1 (6 bases). CDR1 is ENHRY and CDR2 is SYGVKD in the germline V gene. Trimming took 4 bases from V and 6 from J, leaving 10 bases between them. The CDR3 spans 12 residues. The CDR3 DNA reads as TGTGCCATCAGTGGAACAGGGCGCGAGCAGTACTTC. Residues: CAISGTGREQYF.

This chain links TRBV4-2 with TRBJ1-2, with TRBD1 matching 7 bases. The CDR3 is 14 amino acids. In germline, CDR1 is LGHNA, CDR2 YNFKEQ. With 1 base clipped from V and 6 bases from J, the junction kept 5 bases outside the gene matches. Written as DNA, the CDR3 is TGTGCCAGCAGCCAAGTGGGGCAGGGGGATGGCTACACCTTC. It specifies CASSQVGQGDGYTF.

The V and J genes are TRBV30 and TRBJ2-3; no definite D call. V was clipped by 3 bases and J by 0 bases, with 7 bases between them. The CDR3 runs to 13 residues. Germline values: CDR1 GTSNPN, CDR2 SVGIG (reference sequence). CDR3 nucleotides: TGTGCCTGGAGGACACCCAGCACAGATACGCAGTATTTT. Residues: CAWRTPSTDTQYF. Using reference TRBV30 and TRBJ2-3 for the parts outside the CDR3, the full variable domain is SQTIHQWPATLVQPVGSPLSLECTVEGTSNPNLYWYRQAAGRGLQLLFYSVGIGQISSEVPQNLSASRPQDRQFILSSKKLLLSDSGFYLCAWRTPSTDTQYFGPGTRLTVL.

The CDR3 region is CSAGEDGYTF. CDR3 bases: TGCAGCGCCGGGGAGGATGGCTACACCTTC. V gene TRBV29-1 combines with J gene TRBJ1-2; D ambiguous. V was cut by 7 bases and J by 6 bases, with 9 bases left in between. The length of the CDR3 is 10 residues. Per germline, CDR1 SQVTM and CDR2 ANQGSEA.

J is TRBJ2-7 and V is TRBV29-1; D could derive from TRBD1 or TRBD2 (5 bases each). The CDR3 extends over 14 amino acids. Germline V CDR1 and CDR2: SQVTM, ANQGSEA. V lost 2 bases to trimming and J lost 3 bases, with 14 bases between them. For the CDR3, the DNA is TGCAGCGTTGAACTCACGGGACCGTACTACGAGCAGTACTTC. Residues: CSVELTGPYYEQYF.

The chain joins TRBV30 to TRBJ2-3, with TRBD2 as a possible D gene (5 bases). Trimming took 1 base from V and 7 from J, leaving 18 bases between them. The CDR3 is 15 residues long. CDR1 and CDR2 (germline): GTSNPN, SVGIG (reference sequence). DNA for the CDR3: TGTGCCTGGAGTGGTGGCCGCGAGGGTAGGCATACGCAGTATTTT. It translates to CAWSGGREGRHTQYF.